This T cell receptor (beta chain) derives from a study of blood T cell repertoires in COVID-19 (dated by TCRdb to about 2020). Looking at the study overall: The collaborator samples originated in the United States, Italy and Spain and spanned the acute and convalescent phases of COVID-19. The dataset comprised deeply sampled blood TCRbeta repertoires from subjects exposed to, actively infected with, or recovered from COVID-19. The repertoires were made available in a free public database intended to serve as a resource for research on the immune response to SARS-CoV-2. Nearly every sample came with metadata listing a de-identified subject ID, COVID-19 status, age in years and sex. Where available, HLA class I and class II types were obtained from metadata supplied by the sample provider rather than from assay-based typing. The prospective study material was composed of cDNA or gDNA derived from T cells, B-cell-depleted T cells, or PBMCs. The samples were drawn from the first 160 participants of the ongoing ImmuneRACE study and from some 1,300 subjects provided by 6 global collaborators.

Turning to this clone: Its recognized antigen is unknown. Qualities for individual bases were not recorded, and no much larger clone is one base off.

Each collaborating institution followed its own protocols to collect whole blood in K2EDTA tubes. For TCRbeta analysis, collaborators shipped samples as frozen whole blood, isolated PBMCs, or DNA extracted from either of those sample types. TCRbeta CDR3 regions were amplified from genomic DNA by means of the immunoSEQ Assay, a bias-controlled multiplex PCR. The original pipeline was this. Within the assay, amplification of reference gene primers was used to estimate how many nucleated cells each sample contained. Sequence reads were collapsed and filtered to measure the absolute abundance of every unique TCRbeta CDR3 rearrangement. For each sample, productive Simpson clonality was calculated as the square root of Simpson's diversity index over productive rearrangements. TCRdb re-hosts the immuneACCESS table, in-frame sequences only. Its copies lack some clones; in the studies checked, an unresolved V gene accounts for under half of them, and the cause for the rest is not known. The DNA gave D and trimming, while V, J and clone size come from that table. In all, the sample holds about 220,000 clones, and less than 85% of those were seen once. The biggest ten clones account for 5.5% to 8.5% of the sample.

General study outcomes and caveats: The amount of clinical and demographic metadata varied by source and participant and was provided uncurated.

There are 14 amino acids in the CDR3, from cysteine to phenylalanine inclusive. Just CDR3 DNA is preserved here, 42 bases in frame from base 1. The germline ends are 12 bases apart after V is trimmed by 5 bases and J by 5 bases. From the germline V gene, CDR1 is SGHTA and CDR2 is FQGNSA. The source material was peripheral blood. The TCR sequence derives from a woman between 65 and 79 years old with acute or convalescent COVID-19. The rearranged segments are TRBV7-2 and TRBJ1-4, with a tentative D gene TRBD1 over 5 matching bases. The sequenced DNA is TGTGCCAGCAGCATCGGGACTGGGAATGAAAAACTGTTTTTT. This translates into CASSIGTGNEKLFF. With the portions outside the CDR3 filled from the reference TRBV7-2 and TRBJ1-4 genes, the complete variable region becomes GAGVSQSPSNKVTEKGKDVELRCDPISGHTALYWYRQSLGQGLEFLIYFQGNSAPDKSGLPSDRFSAERTGGSVSTLTIQRTQQEDSAVYLCASSIGTGNEKLFFGSGTQLSVL.